The 11 T cell receptor beta chains below come from one sample, sequenced in a study of radiation and T cells in renal cell carcinoma. Sequenced by immunoSEQ multiplex PCR; TCRdb stores in-frame clones only, minus some. The sample holds roughly 140,000 clones, around 90% seen once. The time point: blood 2 weeks post-SBRT. The treatment here: 15 Gy SBRT to primary tumor, nephrectomy 4 weeks later. This specimen was blood, taken from a patient whose treatment included radiotherapy and nephrectomy. These receptors all come from a woman aged 45-65 years with renal cell carcinoma.

The rearrangement uses TRBV5-6 and TRBJ1-1, with TRBD1 as a possible D gene (6 bases). The CDR3 runs 15 residues. Germline CDR1 reads SGHDT; CDR2 reads YYEEEE. The V end was cut by 1 base, the J end by 4 bases, with 14 bases between. CDR3 bases: TGTGCCAGCAGCTTGATTCCAGGAGGGGGCACTGAAGCTTTCTTT. Protein: CASSLIPGGGTEAFF.

This chain uses TRBV18 with TRBJ1-4; D possibly corresponds to TRBD1 (5 bases). CDR1 and CDR2 (germline): KGHSH, LQKENI. CDR3 length: 15 residues. Trimming removed 4 bases at V and 0 bases at J, with 9 bases between. The CDR3 protein is CASSLARATNEKLFF. The CDR3, as DNA: TGTGCCAGCTCACTCGCCAGGGCAACTAATGAAAAACTGTTTTTT. The whole variable domain, remainder taken from reference TRBV18 and TRBJ1-4, is NAGVMQNPRHLVRRRGQEARLRCSPMKGHSHVYWYRQLPEEGLKFMVYLQKENIIDESGMPKERFSAEFPKEGPSILRIQQVVRGDSAAYFCASSLARATNEKLFFGSGTQLSVL.

The CDR3 sequence is CASSISSGGRDTQYF. CDR3 bases: TGTGCCAGTAGTATTTCTAGCGGGGGTAGGGATACGCAGTATTTT. The V and J genes are TRBV19 and TRBJ2-3; 10 nucleotides align to TRBD2. Germline assignment: CDR1 LNHDA and CDR2 SQIVND (reference sequence). This CDR3 is 15 amino acids long. V was pared by 3 bases and J by 6 bases, with 6 bases of the junction left unmatched. Using reference TRBV19 and TRBJ2-3 for the parts outside the CDR3, the full variable domain is DGGITQSPKYLFRKEGQNVTLSCEQNLNHDAMYWYRQDPGQGLRLIYYSQIVNDFQKGDIAEGYSVSREKKESFPLTVTSAQKNPTAFYLCASSISSGGRDTQYFGPGTRLTVL.

V and J are TRBV15 and TRBJ1-1, with unresolved D. This CDR3 has 13 amino acids. Germline V lookup: CDR1 LNHNV, CDR2 YYDKDF (reference sequence). Trimming removed 1 base from V and 0 bases from J, with 3 bases in between. The CDR3 sequence is CATSRALNTEAFF. As DNA, the CDR3 is TGTGCCACCAGCAGAGCATTGAACACTGAAGCTTTCTTT.

This chain links TRBV19 with TRBJ1-1, with a possible D match to TRBD1 (6 bases). This CDR3 comprises 15 residues. V was clipped by 7 bases and J by 1 base, with 16 bases between them. The germline V gene encodes CDR1 LNHDA and CDR2 SQIVND (reference sequence). The DNA for the CDR3 is TGTGCCAGTAATAGTTTAGGGGGAGAGAACACTGAAGCTTTCTTT. Its protein product is CASNSLGGENTEAFF.

The V gene is TRBV9, the J gene TRBJ1-3; perhaps TRBD1 as D (5 bases). Germline V gives CDR1 SGDLS, CDR2 YYNGEE. With 0 bases removed from V and 5 bases from J, the gap between germline ends came to 9 bases. The CDR3 has 14 amino acids. The CDR3: CASSVDGARNTIYF. The CDR3 DNA sequence: TGTGCCAGCAGCGTAGACGGGGCCAGAAACACCATATATTTT.

V and J are TRBV6-6 and TRBJ2-2; weak D call: TRBD1 (6 bases). Trimming removed 2 bases at V and 0 bases at J, with 10 bases between. Looked up from germline, CDR1 is MNHNY and CDR2 is SVGAGI (reference sequence). This CDR3 spans 16 amino acids. CDR3 DNA: TGTGCCAGCAGTTACGGACAGATTTCGAACACCGGGGAGCTGTTTTTT. Translating it yields CASSYGQISNTGELFF.

The chain couples TRBV11-2 to TRBJ2-1; the D call may be TRBD1 or TRBD2 (5 bases each). This CDR3 region has 15 residues. In germline, CDR1 is SGHAT, CDR2 FQNNGV. The ends were cut back, 2 bases at V and 7 bases at J, with 15 bases in the middle. For the CDR3, the DNA is TGTGCCAGCAGCTTACGTTTTCGAGGGGCAAATGAGCAGTTCTTC. Its translation is CASSLRFRGANEQFF.

About this clone: At one end the junction does not follow the germline gene, possibly because of a read error. The chain carries TRBV7-9 and TRBJ2-5; 10 bases align to TRBD1. The CDR3 extends over 17 amino acids. Germline-derived CDR1 and CDR2 are SEHNR and FQNEAQ (reference sequence). In DNA form, the CDR3 reads TGTGCCAGCAGCGTAGCCGGGACAGGGGCAAACCAAGAGACCCAGTACTTC. It yields the protein CASSVAGTGANQETQYF.

This chain connects TRBV4-2 to TRBJ2-5; 7 nucleotides agree with TRBD2. Germline V gene lookup returns CDR1 LGHNA and CDR2 YNFKEQ. Unmatched junction bases numbered 7, after V lost 3 bases and J lost 0 bases. The CDR3 covers 16 residues. Here the CDR3 reads CASSHPLTSDQETQYF. The CDR3 DNA is TGTGCCAGCAGCCATCCCCTTACTAGCGACCAAGAGACCCAGTACTTC.

J is TRBJ2-1 and V is TRBV10-3; TRBD2 agrees at 13 bases. CDR1 ENHRY and CDR2 SYGVKD come from the germline V gene. The CDR3 has 16 residues. V dropped 3 bases and J dropped 8; count of bases not matched to a gene: 7. Here the CDR3 DNA reads TGTGCCATCAGTGACCCAGGACTAGCGGGGGTATATGAGCAGTTCTTC. Protein sequence: CAISDPGLAGVYEQFF.